This T cell receptor beta chain was sequenced in a study of T cell responses to AZD1222 COVID-19 vaccine. After removal of 5 bases from V and 0 bases from J, the junction contained 9 bases not matched to a gene. Germline V gene sequence: CDR1 SNHLY, CDR2 FYNNEI. There are 16 residues in the CDR3. This clone has only one observation. The data were produced by immunoSEQ multiplex PCR, yet TCRdb's version contains in-frame clones alone and is incomplete. The table lists about 66,000 clones, roughly nine tenths of them singletons. The chain recombines TRBV2 with TRBJ1-1; 7 bases align to TRBD1. Sequencing used peripheral blood, obtained on day 0 of AZD1222 vaccination. This receptor was identified in an adult in good health. CDR3 sequence reads: CASSRDRLGMNTEAFF. CDR3 DNA: TGTGCCAGCAGTCGGGACAGACTAGGCATGAACACTGAAGCTTTCTTT.